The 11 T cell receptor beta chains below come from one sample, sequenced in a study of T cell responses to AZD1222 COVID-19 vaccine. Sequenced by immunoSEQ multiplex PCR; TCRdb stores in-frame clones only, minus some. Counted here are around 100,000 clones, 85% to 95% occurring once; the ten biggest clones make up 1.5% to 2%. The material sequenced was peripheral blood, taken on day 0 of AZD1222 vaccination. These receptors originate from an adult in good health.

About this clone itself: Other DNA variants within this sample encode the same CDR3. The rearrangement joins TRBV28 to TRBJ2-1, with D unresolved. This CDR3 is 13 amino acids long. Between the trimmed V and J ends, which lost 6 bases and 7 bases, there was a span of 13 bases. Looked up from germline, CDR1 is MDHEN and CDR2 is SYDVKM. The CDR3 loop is CASRFWYGNEQFF. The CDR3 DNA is TGTGCCAGCAGGTTTTGGTACGGTAATGAGCAGTTCTTC.

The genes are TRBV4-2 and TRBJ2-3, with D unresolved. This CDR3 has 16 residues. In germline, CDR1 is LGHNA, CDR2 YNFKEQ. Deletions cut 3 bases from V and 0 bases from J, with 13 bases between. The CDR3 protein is CASSHSQAPSTDTQYF. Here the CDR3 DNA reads TGTGCCAGCAGCCATAGTCAAGCGCCTAGCACAGATACGCAGTATTTT.

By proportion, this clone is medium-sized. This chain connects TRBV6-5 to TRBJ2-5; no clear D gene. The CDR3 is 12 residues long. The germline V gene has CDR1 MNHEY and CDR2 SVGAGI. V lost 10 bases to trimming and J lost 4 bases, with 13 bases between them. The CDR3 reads CATASPGETQYF. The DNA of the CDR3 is TGTGCCACCGCAAGTCCGGGAGAGACCCAGTACTTC.

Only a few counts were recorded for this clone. CDR3 nucleotides: TGTGCCAGCCGGGACCAAAACACCATATATTTT. The encoded protein is CASRDQNTIYF. V usage is TRBV6-5 and J usage is TRBJ1-3, with D possibly matching TRBD1 (5 bases). Trimming cost V 8 bases and J 6 bases, with 8 bases left between them. Germline values: CDR1 MNHEY, CDR2 SVGAGI. CDR3 length: 11 residues.

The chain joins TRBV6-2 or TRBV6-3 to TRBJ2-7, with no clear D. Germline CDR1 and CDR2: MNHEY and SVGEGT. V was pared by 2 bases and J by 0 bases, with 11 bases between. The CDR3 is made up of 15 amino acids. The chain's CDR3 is CASSYEDGRSYEQYF. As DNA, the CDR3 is TGTGCCAGCAGTTACGAGGACGGGCGCTCCTACGAGCAGTACTTC.

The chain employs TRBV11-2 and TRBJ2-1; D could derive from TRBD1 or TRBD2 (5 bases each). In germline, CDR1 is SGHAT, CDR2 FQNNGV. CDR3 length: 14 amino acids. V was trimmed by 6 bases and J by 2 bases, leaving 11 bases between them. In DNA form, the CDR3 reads TGTGCCAGCAGGGGGCCCGGGACCTACAATGAGCAGTTCTTC. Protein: CASRGPGTYNEQFF.

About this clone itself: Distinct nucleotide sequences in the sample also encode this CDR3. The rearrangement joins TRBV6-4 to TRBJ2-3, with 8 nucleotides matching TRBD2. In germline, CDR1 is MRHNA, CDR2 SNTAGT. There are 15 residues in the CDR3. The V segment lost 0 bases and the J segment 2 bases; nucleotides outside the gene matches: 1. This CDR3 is CASSDSGRATDTQYF. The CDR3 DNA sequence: TGTGCCAGCAGTGACTCCGGGAGGGCCACAGATACGCAGTATTTT.

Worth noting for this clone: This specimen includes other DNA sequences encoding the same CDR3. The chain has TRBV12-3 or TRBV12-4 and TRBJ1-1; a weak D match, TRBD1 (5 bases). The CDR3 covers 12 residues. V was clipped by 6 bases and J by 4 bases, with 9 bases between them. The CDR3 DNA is TGTGCCAGCAGCCCCGGGGGCACTGAAGCTTTCTTT. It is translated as CASSPGGTEAFF.

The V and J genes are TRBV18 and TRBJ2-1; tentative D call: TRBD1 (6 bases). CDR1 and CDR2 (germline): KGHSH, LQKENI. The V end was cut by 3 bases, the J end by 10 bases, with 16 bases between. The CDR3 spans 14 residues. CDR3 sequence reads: CASSPYNRQAEQFF. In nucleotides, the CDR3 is TGTGCCAGCTCACCTTACAACAGACAGGCCGAGCAGTTCTTC.

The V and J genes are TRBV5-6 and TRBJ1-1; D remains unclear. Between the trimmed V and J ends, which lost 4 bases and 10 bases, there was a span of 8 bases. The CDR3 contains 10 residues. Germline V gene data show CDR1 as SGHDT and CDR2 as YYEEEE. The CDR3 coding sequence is TGTGCCAGCAGCAACCCGGGAGCTTTCTTT. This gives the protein CASSNPGAFF.

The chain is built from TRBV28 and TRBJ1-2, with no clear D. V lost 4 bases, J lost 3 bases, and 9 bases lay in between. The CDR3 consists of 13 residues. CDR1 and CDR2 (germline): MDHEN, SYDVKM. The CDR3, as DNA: TGTGCCAGCAGTTCGGCCGAGGACTATGGCTACACCTTC. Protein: CASSSAEDYGYTF.